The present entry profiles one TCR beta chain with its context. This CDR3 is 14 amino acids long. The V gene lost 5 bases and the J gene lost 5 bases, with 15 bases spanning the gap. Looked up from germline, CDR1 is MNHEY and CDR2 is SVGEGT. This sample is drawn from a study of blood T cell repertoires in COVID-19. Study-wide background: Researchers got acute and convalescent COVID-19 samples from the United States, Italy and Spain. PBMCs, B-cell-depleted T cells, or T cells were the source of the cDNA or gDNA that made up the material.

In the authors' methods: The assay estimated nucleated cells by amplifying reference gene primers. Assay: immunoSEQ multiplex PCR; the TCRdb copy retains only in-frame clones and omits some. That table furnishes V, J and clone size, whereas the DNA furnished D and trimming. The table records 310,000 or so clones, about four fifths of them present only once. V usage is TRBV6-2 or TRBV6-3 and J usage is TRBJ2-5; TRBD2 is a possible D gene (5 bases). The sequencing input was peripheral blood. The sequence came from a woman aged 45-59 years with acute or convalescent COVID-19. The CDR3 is CASSQDLPGETQYF. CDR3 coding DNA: TGTGCCAGCAGTCAGGATCTTCCGGGGGAGACCCAGTACTTC.